The 24 T cell receptor beta chains given below trace back to one sample, sequenced in a study of beta chain features in type 1 diabetes. Study-level points and caveats: In all four CD4+ subsets, TCRB CDR3 length was significantly, moderately reduced in type 1 diabetes.

Sequenced material consisted of expressed TCRB transcripts (all of the isolated RNA was reverse transcribed). Sequencing was performed with immunoSEQ multiplex PCR; in TCRdb, only in-frame clones are kept and a portion is missing. Here the sample spans 150,000 or so clones, roughly 63% being singletons. These receptors lack a known antigen. Sequences were obtained from naive CD4+ T cells from blood. Receptor source: a man aged 30 to 39 with type 1 diabetes.

In its sample, this clone was seen a few times. The CDR3 bases are TGCAGCGTTGAAGGGGACTATGGTGGGCAGTTCTTC. Residues: CSVEGDYGGQFF. This chain uses TRBV29-1 with TRBJ2-1; 7 bases line up with TRBD2. Per the germline V gene, CDR1 is SQVTM and CDR2 is ANQGSEA. The CDR3 totals 12 residues. Trimming removed 1 base from V and 12 bases from J; junction bases left unmatched: 6.

This chain links TRBV9 with TRBJ1-3, with TRBD1 as a possible D gene (5 bases). Trimming pared 4 bases from V and 2 bases from J, leaving 19 bases between. Per germline, CDR1 SGDLS and CDR2 YYNGEE. CDR3 length: 17 amino acids. The CDR3 loop reads CASSITPGGGPGNTIYF. The CDR3 DNA follows: TGTGCCAGCAGCATTACCCCGGGGGGAGGACCTGGAAACACCATATATTTT.

The chain uses TRBV15 and TRBJ2-7, with unresolved D. Germline V CDR1 and CDR2: LNHNV, YYDKDF (reference sequence). The V end lost 0 bases, the J end lost 4 bases, and 7 bases lay between the germline ends. This CDR3 has 13 residues. The CDR3 reads CATSRDPRYEQYF. The CDR3 DNA sequence: TGTGCCACCAGCAGAGATCCGAGATACGAGCAGTACTTC.

The CDR3 protein is CASSLSWGEGTQYF. Here the CDR3 DNA reads TGTGCCAGCAGTTTATCGTGGGGGGAGGGGACCCAGTACTTC. V is TRBV27 and J is TRBJ2-5, with TRBD2 matching over 7 bases. J was trimmed by 7 bases and V by 0 bases; bases with no gene match: 5. Germline V gene sequence: CDR1 MNHEY, CDR2 SMNVEV (reference sequence). The CDR3 contains 14 residues.

The rearrangement links TRBV7-2 to TRBJ2-6; D gene ambiguous. Germline assignment: CDR1 SGHTA and CDR2 FQGNSA. The length of the CDR3 is 18 residues. The V end lost 2 bases, the J end lost 0 bases, and 14 bases lay between the germline ends. The CDR3 DNA is TGTGCCAGCAGCTTAATCGCAACTACAATCTCTGGGGCCAACGTCCTGACTTTC. Its protein is CASSLIATTISGANVLTF.

This clone was detected only once. V and J are TRBV4-3 and TRBJ2-3; D not certain. CDR3 length: 16 amino acids. CDR1 is LGHNA and CDR2 is YSLEER in the germline V gene. V was trimmed by 0 bases and J by 5 bases, leaving 15 bases between them. In DNA, the CDR3 is TGCGCCAGCAGCCAAGACTCCCCGGCCGGTGGAGATACGCAGTATTTT. This translates into CASSQDSPAGGDTQYF.

This chain uses TRBV5-4 with TRBJ2-7, with D uncertain. This CDR3 spans 15 amino acids. Germline CDR1 reads SGHNT; CDR2 reads YYREEE (reference sequence). With 2 bases removed from V and 2 bases from J, the gap between germline ends came to 14 bases. The CDR3 here is CASSFSSGLTYEQYF. CDR3 bases: TGTGCCAGCAGCTTCTCGTCCGGATTGACCTACGAGCAGTACTTC.

V is TRBV28 and J is TRBJ2-7; 8 bases line up with TRBD1. J was trimmed by 3 bases and V by 6 bases; bases with no gene match: 4. This CDR3 has 13 amino acids. Germline CDR1 MDHEN, CDR2 SYDVKM. The CDR3 DNA reads as TGTGCCAGCAGGCGAGGACAGGGCTACGAGCAGTACTTC. Translation gives CASRRGQGYEQYF.

This clone has more than one count but fewer than ten. The gene calls are TRBV2 and TRBJ1-4; perhaps TRBD1 as D (5 bases). Germline V gene data show CDR1 as SNHLY and CDR2 as FYNNEI. The CDR3 contains 14 residues. Between the trimmed V and J ends, which lost 6 bases and 4 bases, there was a span of 12 bases. In DNA form, the CDR3 reads TGTGCCAGCAGCGCCGGGACGGGTAATGAAAAACTGTTTTTT. As protein: CASSAGTGNEKLFF.

This clone was counted a few times. The V call is TRBV12-5, the J call TRBJ2-3; D is possibly TRBD2 (5 bases). CDR3 length: 12 residues. CDR1 and CDR2 (germline): LGHNT, FRNRAP. V lost 8 bases and J lost 6, with 12 bases in between. The CDR3 DNA sequence: TGTGCTAGTAGGCCGGGGATCGATACGCAGTATTTT. This sequence encodes CASRPGIDTQYF.

The chain recombines TRBV29-1 with TRBJ2-3; 7 bases are a match to TRBD2. Germline V CDR1 and CDR2: SQVTM, ANQGSEA. Trimming took 6 bases from V and 0 from J; bases not matched to a gene: 3. The CDR3 consists of 13 residues. The CDR3 region has the DNA TGCAGCGTCTGGGGGGGTAGCACAGATACGCAGTATTTT. It is translated as CSVWGGSTDTQYF.

This chain connects TRBV9 to TRBJ2-3; 14 positions match TRBD2. The J segment lost 4 bases and the V segment lost 0 bases, leaving 1 base of the junction unmatched. Germline assignment: CDR1 SGDLS and CDR2 YYNGEE. The CDR3 has 16 amino acids. The CDR3 DNA reads as TGTGCCAGCAGCGTAGGACTAGCGGGGGGGCCAGATACGCAGTATTTT. This encodes CASSVGLAGGPDTQYF.

The genes are TRBV4-3 and TRBJ1-5, with TRBD1 as a possible D gene (5 bases). V lost 0 bases and J 3 bases, leaving 9 bases between the germline ends. From germline, CDR1 is LGHNA and CDR2 YSLEER. This CDR3 has 15 amino acids. CDR3 residues: CASSQDATVNQPQHF. CDR3 sequence (DNA): TGCGCCAGCAGCCAAGATGCGACAGTCAATCAGCCCCAGCATTTT.

This clone was found a few times. The same CDR3 also results from other DNA sequences found in this sample. The chain joins TRBV7-2 to TRBJ2-5; no reliable D call. V was pared by 6 bases and J by 2 bases, with 4 bases between. CDR3 length equals 11 residues. Looked up from germline, CDR1 is SGHTA and CDR2 is FQGNSA. CDR3 sequence reads: CASSAQETQYF. The CDR3, as DNA: TGTGCCAGCAGTGCTCAAGAGACCCAGTACTTC.

V usage is TRBV6-5 and J usage is TRBJ2-2; a possible D gene is TRBD1 (5 bases). V dropped 5 bases and J dropped 2 bases, with 9 bases sitting between them. Germline values: CDR1 MNHEY, CDR2 SVGAGI. The CDR3 is made up of 14 amino acids. The DNA for the CDR3 is TGTGCCAGCAGTGGACAACTAAACACCGGGGAGCTGTTTTTT. Amino acids: CASSGQLNTGELFF.

This sequence joins TRBV9 and TRBJ2-5, with a possible D match to TRBD1 (6 bases). The CDR3 covers 15 residues. CDR1 and CDR2 from the germline V gene are SGDLS and YYNGEE. Trimming took off 5 bases at V and 2 bases at J, with 16 bases between the two ends. This chain's CDR3 is CASSALEGGQETQYF. Written as DNA, the CDR3 is TGTGCCAGCAGTGCACTCGAAGGGGGACAAGAGACCCAGTACTTC. The whole variable domain, filled in from reference TRBV9 and TRBJ2-5, reads DSGVTQTPKHLITATGQRVTLRCSPRSGDLSVYWYQQSLDQGLQFLIQYYNGEERAKGNILERFSAQQFPDLHSELNLSSLELGDSALYFCASSALEGGQETQYFGPGTRLLVL.

This chain connects TRBV25-1 to TRBJ1-4, with TRBD1 matching over 7 bases. J lost 7 bases, V lost 3 bases, and 5 bases had no gene match. The CDR3 consists of 14 residues. From germline, CDR1 is MGHDK and CDR2 SYGVNS. CDR3 sequence: CASSDRDSVEKLFF. Here the CDR3 DNA reads TGTGCCAGCAGTGACCGGGACAGTGTTGAAAAACTGTTTTTT. The full variable domain, in which reference TRBV25-1 and TRBJ1-4 provide the parts outside the CDR3, is EADIYQTPRYLVIGTGKKITLECSQTMGHDKMYWYQQDPGMELHLIHYSYGVNSTEKGDLSSESTVSRIRTEHFPLTLESARPSHTSQYLCASSDRDSVEKLFFGSGTQLSVL.

The chain is built from TRBV7-9 and TRBJ2-4; possibly TRBD1 for D (6 bases). Trimming took off 5 bases at V and 5 bases at J, with 13 bases between the two ends. This CDR3 is 14 amino acids long. Germline values: CDR1 SEHNR, CDR2 FQNEAQ (reference sequence). The CDR3 loop is CASSLTGGENIQYF. CDR3 coding DNA: TGTGCCAGCAGCCTGACAGGTGGGGAAAACATTCAGTACTTC.

The rearrangement joins TRBV4-3 to TRBJ2-5, with D possibly TRBD2 on 5 matching bases. The CDR3 loop spans 13 amino acids. CDR1 and CDR2 (germline): LGHNA, YSLEER. Trimming pared 0 bases from V and 6 bases from J, leaving 8 bases between. CDR3 in amino acids: CASSQDPGKTQYF. The DNA for the CDR3 is TGCGCCAGCAGCCAAGATCCGGGGAAGACCCAGTACTTC.

V is TRBV18 and J is TRBJ1-6, with unresolved D. In germline, CDR1 is KGHSH, CDR2 LQKENI. The CDR3 length is 13 residues. The V gene lost 6 bases and the J gene lost 5 bases, with 8 bases spanning the gap. The CDR3 loop reads CASSLADNSPLHF. The CDR3 DNA follows: TGTGCCAGCTCCCTGGCGGATAATTCACCCCTCCACTTT.

The gene calls are TRBV13 and TRBJ2-7; TRBD1 aligns across 9 bases. Per the germline V gene, CDR1 is PRHDT and CDR2 is FYEKMQ (reference sequence). The CDR3 consists of 15 residues. The ends lost 5 bases at V and 1 base at J; junction bases unmatched: 6. The CDR3 sequence: CASSIPGQGSYEQYF. The CDR3 bases are TGTGCCAGCAGCATCCCGGGACAGGGATCCTACGAGCAGTACTTC.

The chain uses TRBV20-1 and TRBJ2-5; no definite D call. Germline-derived CDR1 and CDR2 are DFQATT and SNEGSKA (reference sequence). V lost 5 bases and J lost 8, with 9 bases in between. The CDR3 has 10 residues. CDR3 sequence: CSAWMETQYF. CDR3 nucleotides: TGCAGTGCTTGGATGGAAACCCAGTACTTC.

The chain recombines TRBV2 with TRBJ2-3, with 12 bases fitting TRBD2. Germline V gene sequence: CDR1 SNHLY, CDR2 FYNNEI. The ends lost 6 bases at V and 3 bases at J; junction bases unmatched: 4. The CDR3 extends over 15 amino acids. The CDR3 coding sequence is TGTGCCAGCAGCCTTCTAGCGGGGGGGACAGATACGCAGTATTTT. Protein: CASSLLAGGTDTQYF.

The rearrangement uses TRBV11-2 and TRBJ2-3, with D uncertain. The CDR3 has 12 amino acids. Germline loops: CDR1 SGHAT, CDR2 FQNNGV. The germline V and J ends were trimmed by 8 bases and 0 bases, with 6 bases remaining between them. The CDR3 region has the DNA TGTGCCAGCGGCGCGAGCACAGATACGCAGTATTTT. Translated: CASGASTDTQYF.